The sequence of this T cell receptor (beta chain) was determined in a study of T cell repertoires in cytomegalovirus infection (dated by TCRdb to about 2019). About the study as a whole: Recently identified HLA-C-restricted CMV epitopes, whose presentation resists viral immunomodulation, were targeted by peptide stimulations together with well-studied HLA-B-restricted epitopes. Donor HLA type was relevant to the analysis, because carriage of CMV infection together with the matching HLA type was indicated by public TCR beta signatures. Study-wide findings and limitations: In the ex vivo response, HLA-C-restricted CMV-specific TCR beta clonotypes were dominant, and in two of eight donors the single most frequent clonotype came from this HLA-C-restricted group. In both this cohort and an independent cohort of 350 or so donors, the cumulative frequency of public TCR beta family members distinguished carriers of CMV infection plus the relevant HLA type.

Trimming removed 5 bases from V and 0 bases from J; the gene matches leave 12 bases unexplained. Including cysteine and phenylalanine, the CDR3 has 17 amino acids. Only the CDR3 portion is preserved as DNA: 51 bases, with reading frame beginning at the first base. The treatment or condition label here, explained by the study, means: in vitro stimulation with specific CMV peptide epitopes to enrich CMV-specific T cells. This clonotype was observed many times. Its antigen remains unidentified. Nothing much larger sits one base from this clone, and base qualities are not available. This sample was sequenced with an Illumina HiSeq 1500. TCRdb cleaned the public reads at Q25 with fastp, built clones with MiXCR and kept in-frame beta chains. Every CDR3 protein is listed once, alongside the most common genes and DNA of its rows. The sample records roughly 990,000 distinct CDR3 sequences, roughly 30% of which are singletons. The ten largest account for around 15% of the sample.

The starting material was cultured CD8+ T cells from PBMCs, obtained from culture after CMV antigen stimulation. This sequence uses TRBV12-3 or TRBV12-4 and TRBJ1-2; TRBD1 agrees with 7 junctional bases. The sequence derives from a human donor in good health (CMV status not recorded). Some clones in this sample may be carry-over from other donors' samples. In nucleotides, the sequence is TGTGCCAGCAGTACGGTTCCCAAAGGGGGCGCTAACTATGGCTACACCTTC. Its protein reads: CASSTVPKGGANYGYTF.